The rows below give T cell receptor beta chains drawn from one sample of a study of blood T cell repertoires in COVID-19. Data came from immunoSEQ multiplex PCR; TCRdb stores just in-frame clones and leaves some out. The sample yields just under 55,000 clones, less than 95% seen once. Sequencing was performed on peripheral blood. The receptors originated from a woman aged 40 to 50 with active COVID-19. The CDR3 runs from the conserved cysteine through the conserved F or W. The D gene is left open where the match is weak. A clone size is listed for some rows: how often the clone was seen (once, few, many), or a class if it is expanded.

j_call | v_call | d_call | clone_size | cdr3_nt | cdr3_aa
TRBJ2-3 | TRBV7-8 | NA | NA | TGTGCCAGCAGCTTGGGAGGCACAGATACGCAGTATTTT | CASSLGGTDTQYF
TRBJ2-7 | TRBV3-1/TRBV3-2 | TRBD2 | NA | TGTGCCAGCAGCAACCGGACTAGCGGGGACGCCTACGAGCAGTACTTC | CASSNRTSGDAYEQYF
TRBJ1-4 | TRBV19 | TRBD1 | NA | TGTGCCAGTAGTATCCAGGGGGCTAACGATGGGAAACTGTTTTTT | CASSIQGANDGKLFF
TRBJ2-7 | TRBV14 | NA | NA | TGTGCCAGCAGCCAAGGTAGCGGCGGCTACGAGCAGTACTTC | CASSQGSGGYEQYF
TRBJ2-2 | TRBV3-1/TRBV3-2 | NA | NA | TGTGCCAGCAGCTCGCAGGGCTTTAGGGCCGGGGAGCTGTTTTTT | CASSSQGFRAGELFF
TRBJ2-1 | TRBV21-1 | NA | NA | TGTGCCAGCAGCAAAGTTCATTTCGCGCACAATGAGCAGTTCTTC | CASSKVHFAHNEQFF
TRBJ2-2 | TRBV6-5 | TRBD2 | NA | TGTGCCAGCATACGAAGCGGGGGGAACGGGGAGCTGTTTTTT | CASIRSGGNGELFF
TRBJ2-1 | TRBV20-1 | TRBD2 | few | TGCAGTCTTTCCGGGGGGGGTGAGCAGTTCTTC | CSLSGGGEQFF
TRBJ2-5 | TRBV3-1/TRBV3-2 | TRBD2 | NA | TGTGCCAGCAGCCAAGGGGGACTAGCGGGCCAAGAGACCCAGTACTTC | CASSQGGLAGQETQYF
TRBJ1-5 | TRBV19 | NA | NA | TGTGCCAGTAGTCCCCAGGTATTACAGCCCCAGCATTTT | CASSPQVLQPQHF
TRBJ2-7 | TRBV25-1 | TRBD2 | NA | TGTGCCAGCAGTGAATGGGGGGGAGCGGGGGCCGAGCAGTACTTC | CASSEWGGAGAEQYF
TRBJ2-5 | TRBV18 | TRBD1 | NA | TGTGCCAGCTCACCCGGACAGGGCCAAGAGACCCAGTACTTC | CASSPGQGQETQYF
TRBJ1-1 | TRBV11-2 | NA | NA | TGTGCCAGCAGCTTAGGGGGGCAGTATGGCACTGAAGCTTTCTTT | CASSLGGQYGTEAFF
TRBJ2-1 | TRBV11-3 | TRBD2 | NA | TGTGCCAGCAGCCACCGACTAGCGGGGGTCAATGAGCAGTTCTTC | CASSHRLAGVNEQFF
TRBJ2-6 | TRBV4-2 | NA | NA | TGTGCCAGCAGCCAAGGAGGCAGGGTAGGGTCTGGGGCCAACGTCCTGACTTTC | CASSQGGRVGSGANVLTF
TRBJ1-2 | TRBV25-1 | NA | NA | TGTGCCAGCAGTGACCCGGGGAGGGGGGCCTATGGCTACACCTTC | CASSDPGRGAYGYTF
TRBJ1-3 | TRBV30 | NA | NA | TGTGCCTGGAGTGGTCCCACCGGCTCTGGAAACACCATATATTTT | CAWSGPTGSGNTIYF
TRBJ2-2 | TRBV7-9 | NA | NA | TGTGCCAGCAGCTTAGCGGGGGGCACCGGGGAGCTGTTTTTT | CASSLAGGTGELFF
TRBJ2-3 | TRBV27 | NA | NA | TGTGCCAGCAGTCTCCAGGTGGGAGGCACAGATACGCAGTATTTT | CASSLQVGGTDTQYF
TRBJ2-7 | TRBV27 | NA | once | TGTGCCAGCAGTTTATTCGTGAGGGGGAGCTCCTACGAGCAGTACTTC | CASSLFVRGSSYEQYF
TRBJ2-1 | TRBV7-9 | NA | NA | TGTGCCAGCAGCGCCTGGGCCCGGGCCGAGGGCTACAATGAGCAGTTCTTC | CASSAWARAEGYNEQFF
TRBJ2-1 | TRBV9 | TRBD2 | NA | TGTGCCAGCAGCCCGCGGGGGGCCATGGGCTCCTACAATGAGCAGTTCTTC | CASSPRGAMGSYNEQFF
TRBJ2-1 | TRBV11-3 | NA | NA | TGTGCCAGCAGCTTAGGATACTCAACCCGGGAGCAGTTCTTC | CASSLGYSTREQFF
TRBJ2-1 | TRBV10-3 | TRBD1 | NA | TGTGCCATCAGTGAGTCGGGGCAGGGGGCAAATGAGCAGTTCTTC | CAISESGQGANEQFF
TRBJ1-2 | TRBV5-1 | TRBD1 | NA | TGCGCCAGCAGCGGGGGACAGACCTATGGCTACACCTTC | CASSGGQTYGYTF
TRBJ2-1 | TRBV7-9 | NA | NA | TGTGCCAGCAGCTCGAAGGGGAAATCGAGCTCCTACAATGAGCAGTTCTTC | CASSSKGKSSSYNEQFF
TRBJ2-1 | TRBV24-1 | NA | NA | TGTGCCACCAGTGGGCCCGGGACCTACAATGAGCAGTTCTTC | CATSGPGTYNEQFF
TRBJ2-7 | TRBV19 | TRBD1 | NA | TGTGCCAGTAGTAAAACGATTCGACAGGGGGGCTCCTACGAGCAGTACTTC | CASSKTIRQGGSYEQYF
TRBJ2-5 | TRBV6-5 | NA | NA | TGTGCCAGCAGTCGGACTGGAGAGACCCAGTACTTC | CASSRTGETQYF
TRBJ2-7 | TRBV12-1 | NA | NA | TGTGCCAGCAGCTTTGAGCGGGGGGGCCATTACGAGCAGTACTTC | CASSFERGGHYEQYF
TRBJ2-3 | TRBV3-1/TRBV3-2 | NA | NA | TGTGCCAGCAGGGAGGGCGGGGGCACAGATACGCAGTATTTT | CASREGGGTDTQYF
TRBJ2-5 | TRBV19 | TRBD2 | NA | TGTGCCAGTAGTATAGCGGCGGGGGGACAAGAGACCCAGTACTTC | CASSIAAGGQETQYF
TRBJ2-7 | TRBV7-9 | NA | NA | TGTGCCAGCAGCTTTTTGGGGCAGGGGCTTTCCTACGAGCAGTACTTC | CASSFLGQGLSYEQYF
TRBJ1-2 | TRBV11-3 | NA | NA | TGTGCCAGCAGCTTGGAGGGGAGCTATGGCTACACCTTC | CASSLEGSYGYTF
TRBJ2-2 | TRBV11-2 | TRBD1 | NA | TGTGCCAGCAGCCCCTGGACAGGAGCGAACACCGGGGAGCTGTTTTTT | CASSPWTGANTGELFF
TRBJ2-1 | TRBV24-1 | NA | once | TGTGCCACCAGTGGCACAGGGTACAATGAGCAGTTCTTC | CATSGTGYNEQFF
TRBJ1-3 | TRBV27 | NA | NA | TGTGCCAGCAGCCATAACCCAGACTCTGGAAACACCATATATTTT | CASSHNPDSGNTIYF
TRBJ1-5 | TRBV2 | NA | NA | TGTGCCAGCTCACGGGGAAATCAGCCCCAGCATTTT | CASSRGNQPQHF
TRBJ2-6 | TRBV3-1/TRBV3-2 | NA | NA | TGTGCCAGCAGCCATGAAATTCTGGCAGGTGGGGCCAACGTCCTGACTTTC | CASSHEILAGGANVLTF
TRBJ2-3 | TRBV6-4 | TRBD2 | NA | TGTGCCAGCAGTTCAAGCGGGGGGGGAACAGATACGCAGTATTTT | CASSSSGGGTDTQYF
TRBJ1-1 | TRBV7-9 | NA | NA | TGTGCCAGCAGCTTTGGGGGCGTCGACACTGAAGCTTTCTTT | CASSFGGVDTEAFF
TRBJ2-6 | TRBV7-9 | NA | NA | TGTGCCAGCAGCTCTGGTGCGGGGGGGGCCAACGTCCTGACTTTC | CASSSGAGGANVLTF
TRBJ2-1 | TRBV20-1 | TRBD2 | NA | TGCAGTGCTAGTCGGGCCGGGAGGGACAATGAGCAGTTCTTC | CSASRAGRDNEQFF
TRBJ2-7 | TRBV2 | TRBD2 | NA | TGTGCCAGCAGACCTGGACTAGCGGGGGGGTACGAGCAGTACTTC | CASRPGLAGGYEQYF
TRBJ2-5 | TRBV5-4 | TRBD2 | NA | TGTGCCAGCAGCCCTACTAGCGGGGGGGCCGAGACCCAGTACTTC | CASSPTSGGAETQYF
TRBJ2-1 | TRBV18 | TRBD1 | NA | TGTGCCAGCTCGCCTCAGGGGGCAGGAGGCAATGAGCAGTTCTTC | CASSPQGAGGNEQFF
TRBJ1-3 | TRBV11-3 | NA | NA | TGTGCCAGCAGCCAGGGACTCTCTGGAAACACCATATATTTT | CASSQGLSGNTIYF
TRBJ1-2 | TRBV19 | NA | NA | TGTGCCAGTAGTATTTGGGTGGTAGGTCGACAGGACTCCCCGGATGGCTACACCTTC | CASSIWVVGRQDSPDGYTF
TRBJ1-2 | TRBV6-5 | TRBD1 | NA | TGTGCCAGCCGGACAGGCAAAAACTATGGCTACACCTTC | CASRTGKNYGYTF
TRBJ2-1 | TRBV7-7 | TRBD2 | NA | TGTGCTAGCAGCTTTATTACTAGCGGGGGGGATGAGCAGTTCTTC | CASSFITSGGDEQFF
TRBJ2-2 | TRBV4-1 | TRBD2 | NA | TGCGCCAGCAGCCAACCCGGGACGGGAGGCGGGGAGCTGTTTTTT | CASSQPGTGGGELFF
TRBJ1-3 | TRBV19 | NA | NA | TGTGCCAGTAGTATTATGGCCCTCTCTGGAAACACCATATATTTT | CASSIMALSGNTIYF
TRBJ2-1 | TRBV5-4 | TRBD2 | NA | TGTGCCAGCAGCTCGAAGAAGGCGGGGGTCGTTGAGCAGTTCTTC | CASSSKKAGVVEQFF